The T cell receptor (beta chain) described here comes from a study of Graves' ophthalmopathy and Graves' hyperthyroidism listed by TCRdb under 2018. Notes on the research overall: Peripheral blood was collected at initial diagnosis, prior to any treatment. The study used TCR beta repertoire signatures to distinguish Graves' ophthalmopathy from Graves' hyperthyroidism and to predict progression to ophthalmopathy. In total, approximately 140 blood samples were TCR-sequenced: around 42 ophthalmopathy, 75 hyperthyroidism and roughly 17 hyperthyroidism-to-ophthalmopathy patients. To explore V-J signatures that distinguish ophthalmopathy from hyperthyroidism, a discovery set of under 110 patients was enrolled, made up of 40 to 45 with ophthalmopathy and 55 to 65 with stable hyperthyroidism. An independent validation cohort was composed of some 19 hyperthyroidism patients and 17 patients who later progressed from hyperthyroidism to ophthalmopathy. In six hyperthyroidism patients, the T-cell repertoire of thyroid tissue was compared with the T-cell repertoire of blood. After sampling, hyperthyroidism patients received methimazole starting at 30 mg daily, and ophthalmopathy patients received high-dose intravenous methylprednisolone. The 85 to 100 discovery patients were divided at random into training and test sets in a 7:3 ratio. Overall results and qualifications from the work: No statistical method was used to predetermine the sample size, and group allocation was not hidden from the investigators. In cross-validation, the 13-signature model distinguished ophthalmopathy from stable hyperthyroidism with almost 90% sensitivity and around 81% specificity, and in the test set the corresponding values were approximately 79% and 70%. Among expanded thyroid clonotypes with frequency above 0.001, most also showed up in blood, which suggests that blood repertoires may reflect the thyroid immune response. In validation, the model predicted ophthalmopathy progression with 55% to 71% sensitivity and roughly 72% specificity; roughly 12 predicted patients were CT-confirmed with GO in a median of approximately 6.5 months.

For repertoire sequencing, TCR beta CDR3 regions were amplified from RNA transcripts. A first-round RT-PCR used HTBI primers with the Qiagen OneStep RT-PCR kit, followed by a second-round multiplex PCR, size selection and purification. The libraries underwent paired-end sequencing with 100 bp reads on an Illumina HiSeq2000. As for the authors' bioinformatics: Reads were processed with SOAPnuke, discarding reads with adapters, uncalled bases, mean Phred below 15, or no exact constant-primer or identifier match. COPE v1.2.5 was used to merge the high-quality paired reads. Unique nucleotide sequences were defined as clonotypes and aligned to IMGT TRB V, D and J references using MiTCR v1.1. The analysis was limited to V-J combinations with a frequency above 0.0001, which together covered 99.2% of the repertoires. For each V-J combination, a TCR clonal expansion and chaos score was defined as the ratio of F50 clonal expansion to chaos observed in the TCRdist matrix. Features were reduced by Welch's t-statistics and random forest to roughly 14 V-J combinations, which fed a naive Bayes classifier. The Morisita-Horn index was used to measure how similar the thyroid and blood repertoires were. Using fastp trimming at Q25 and MiXCR clonotype assembly, TCRdb reanalyzed the public sequencing data and kept in-frame beta chains. Every distinct CDR3 protein forms one entry, paired with its most common genes and DNA. TCRdb's processing, not the authors', yielded these V and J calls. The sample profile shows hundreds of thousands of distinct CDR3 sequences; 22% of them were found once. The ten biggest clones cover more than 5.5% of the sample.

The sample holds many counts of this clonotype. The specificity of this receptor is unknown. No clone much larger than this one lies a single base away; base qualities are absent. Stable hyperthyroidism was defined as no progression to ophthalmopathy within 18 months of follow-up. Hyperthyroidism patients were newly diagnosed, with disease duration under 2 months, and aged 18 to 65 years. Anyone with other autoimmune diseases, uncontrolled infections, pregnancy or lactation was excluded from the study. Diagnosis was based on clinical symptoms, serum thyroxine, TRAb, thyroid ultrasound and orbital computed tomography. Ficoll-Paque density gradient centrifugation was used to isolate PBMCs from approximately 10 ml of fresh peripheral blood. Total RNA was extracted with Trizol reagent and quality-checked on an Agilent 2100 Bioanalyzer. Trimming leaves V shorter by 2 bases and J shorter by 9 bases, with the junction holding 21 bases beyond the gene matches. CDR3 length: 18 amino acids, cysteine to phenylalanine. The kept DNA is CDR3 alone, 54 bases in frame from the first base. The CDR1 and CDR2 encoded by the germline V gene (reference sequence) are LNHDA and SQIVND.

The rearranged segments are TRBV19 and TRBJ1-1; 7 central nucleotides agree with TRBD1. The TCR originated in a woman under 30 with stable Graves' hyperthyroidism. Some clones in this sample may be carry-over from other donors' samples. Donor details come from another sample of the same person, matched by shared clones. Specimen: peripheral blood. The DNA sequence is as follows: TGTGCCAGTAGTATACCCCTCCAGCCGGGACAGTCAAGGGGGCAAGCTTTCTTT. This gives the protein CASSIPLQPGQSRGQAFF.